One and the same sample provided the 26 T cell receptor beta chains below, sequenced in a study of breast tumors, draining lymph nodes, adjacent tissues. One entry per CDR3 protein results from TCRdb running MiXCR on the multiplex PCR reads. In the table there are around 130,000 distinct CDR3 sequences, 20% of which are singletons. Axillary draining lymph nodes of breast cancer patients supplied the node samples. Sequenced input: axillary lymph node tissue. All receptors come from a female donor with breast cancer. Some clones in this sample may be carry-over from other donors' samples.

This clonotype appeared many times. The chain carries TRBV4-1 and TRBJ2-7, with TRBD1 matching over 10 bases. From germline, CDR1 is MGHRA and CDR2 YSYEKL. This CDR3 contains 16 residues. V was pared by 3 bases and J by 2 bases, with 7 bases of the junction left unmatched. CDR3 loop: CASSHVYGTGAYEQYF. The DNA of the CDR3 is TGCGCCAGCAGCCATGTATACGGGACAGGGGCCTACGAGCAGTACTTC.

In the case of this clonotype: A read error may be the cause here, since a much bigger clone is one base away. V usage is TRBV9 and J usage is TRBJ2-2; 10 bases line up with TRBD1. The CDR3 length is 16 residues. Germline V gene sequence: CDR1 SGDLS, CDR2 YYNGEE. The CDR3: CASSVPGQGYTGEPFF. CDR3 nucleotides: TGTGCCAGCAGCGTACCGGGACAGGGGTATACCGGGGAGCCGTTTTTT.

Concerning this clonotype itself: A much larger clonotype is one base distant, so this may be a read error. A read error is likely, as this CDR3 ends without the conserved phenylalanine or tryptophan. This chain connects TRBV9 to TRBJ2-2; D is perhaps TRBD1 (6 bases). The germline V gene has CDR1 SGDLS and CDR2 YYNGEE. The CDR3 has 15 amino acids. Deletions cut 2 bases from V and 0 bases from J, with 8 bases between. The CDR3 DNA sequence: TGTGCCAGCAGCGTTGACAGGACGAACACCGGGGAGCTGTTTCTT. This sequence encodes CASSVDRTNTGELFL.

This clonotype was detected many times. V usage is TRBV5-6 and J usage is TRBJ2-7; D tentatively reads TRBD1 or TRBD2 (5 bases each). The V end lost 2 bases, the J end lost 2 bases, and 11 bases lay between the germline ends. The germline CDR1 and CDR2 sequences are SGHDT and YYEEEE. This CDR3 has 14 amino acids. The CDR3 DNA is TGTGCCAGCAGCTTTAGGGACCAGGCCTACGAGCAGTACTTC. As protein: CASSFRDQAYEQYF.

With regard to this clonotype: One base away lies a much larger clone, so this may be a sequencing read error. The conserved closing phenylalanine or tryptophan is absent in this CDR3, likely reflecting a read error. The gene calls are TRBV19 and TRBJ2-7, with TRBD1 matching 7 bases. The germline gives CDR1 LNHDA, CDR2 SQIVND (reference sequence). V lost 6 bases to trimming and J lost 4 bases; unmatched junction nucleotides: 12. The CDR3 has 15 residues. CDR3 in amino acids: CASSPRDSFEYEQYL. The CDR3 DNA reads TGTGCCAGTAGCCCCCGGGACAGCTTTGAATACGAGCAGTACCTC.

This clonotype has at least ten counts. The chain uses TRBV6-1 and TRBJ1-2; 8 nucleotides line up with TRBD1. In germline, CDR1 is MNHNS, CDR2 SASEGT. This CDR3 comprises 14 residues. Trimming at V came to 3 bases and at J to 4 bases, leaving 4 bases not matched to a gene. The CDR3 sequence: CASSDGTGFYGYTF. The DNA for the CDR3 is TGTGCCAGCAGTGATGGGACAGGCTTCTATGGCTACACCTTC.

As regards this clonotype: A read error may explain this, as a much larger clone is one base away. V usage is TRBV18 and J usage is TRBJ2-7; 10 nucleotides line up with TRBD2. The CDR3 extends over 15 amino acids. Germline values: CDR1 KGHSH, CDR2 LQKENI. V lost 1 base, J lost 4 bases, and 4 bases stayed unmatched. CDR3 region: CASSPQSGRGYEQYF. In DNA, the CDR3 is TGTGCCAGCTCACCACAGAGCGGGAGGGGTTACGAGCAGTACTTC.

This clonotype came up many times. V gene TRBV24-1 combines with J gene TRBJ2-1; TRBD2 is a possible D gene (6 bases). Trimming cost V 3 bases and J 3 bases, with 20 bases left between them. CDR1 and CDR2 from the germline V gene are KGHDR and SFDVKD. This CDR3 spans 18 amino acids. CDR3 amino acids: CATSDERGSGRNYNEQFF. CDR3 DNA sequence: TGTGCCACCAGTGATGAGAGAGGGAGCGGGCGTAACTACAATGAGCAGTTCTTC.

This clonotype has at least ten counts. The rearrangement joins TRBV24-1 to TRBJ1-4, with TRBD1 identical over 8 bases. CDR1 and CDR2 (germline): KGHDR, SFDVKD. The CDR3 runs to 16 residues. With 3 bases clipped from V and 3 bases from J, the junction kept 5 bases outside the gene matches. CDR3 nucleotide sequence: TGTGCCACCAGTGATGGCAGGGGGCGGTCTAATGAAAAACTGTTTTTT. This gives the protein CATSDGRGRSNEKLFF.

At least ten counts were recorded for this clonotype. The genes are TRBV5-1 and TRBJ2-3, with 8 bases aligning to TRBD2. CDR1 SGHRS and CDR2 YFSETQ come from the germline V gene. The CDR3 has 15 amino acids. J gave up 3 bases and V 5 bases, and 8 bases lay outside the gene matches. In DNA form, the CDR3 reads TGCGCCAGCAGTCCGGGGACTAGATGGACAGATACGCAGTATTTT. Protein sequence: CASSPGTRWTDTQYF.

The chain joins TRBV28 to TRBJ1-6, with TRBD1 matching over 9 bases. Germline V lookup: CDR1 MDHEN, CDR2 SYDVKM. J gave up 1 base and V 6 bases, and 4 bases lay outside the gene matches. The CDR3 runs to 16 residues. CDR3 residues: CASRGGQGSYNSPLHF. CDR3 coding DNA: TGTGCCAGCAGGGGGGGACAGGGATCCTATAATTCACCCCTCCACTTT.

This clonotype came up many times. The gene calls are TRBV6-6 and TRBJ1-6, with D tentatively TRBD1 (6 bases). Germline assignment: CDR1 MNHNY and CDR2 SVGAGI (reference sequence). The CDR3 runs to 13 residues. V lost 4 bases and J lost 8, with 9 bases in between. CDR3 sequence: CASSLDRYSPLHF. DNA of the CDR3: TGTGCCAGCAGTTTGGACAGATATTCACCCCTCCACTTT.

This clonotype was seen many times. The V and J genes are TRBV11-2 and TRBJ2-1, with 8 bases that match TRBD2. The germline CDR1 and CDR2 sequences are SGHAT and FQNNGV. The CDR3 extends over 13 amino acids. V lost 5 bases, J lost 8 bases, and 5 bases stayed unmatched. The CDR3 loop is CASSTSGSYEQFF. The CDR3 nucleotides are TGTGCCAGCAGCACCAGCGGGAGCTATGAGCAGTTCTTC.

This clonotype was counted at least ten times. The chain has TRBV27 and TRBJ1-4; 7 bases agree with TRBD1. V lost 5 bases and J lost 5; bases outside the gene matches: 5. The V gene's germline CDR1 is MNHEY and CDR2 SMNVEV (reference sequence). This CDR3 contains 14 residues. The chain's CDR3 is CASSRTGVNEKLFF. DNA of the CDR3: TGTGCCAGCAGTAGAACAGGGGTGAATGAAAAACTGTTTTTT. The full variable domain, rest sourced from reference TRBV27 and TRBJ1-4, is EAQVTQNPRYLITVTGKKLTVTCSQNMNHEYMSWYRQDPGLGLRQIYYSMNVEVTDKGDVPEGYKVSRKEKRNFPLILESPSPNQTSLYFCASSRTGVNEKLFFGSGTQLSVL.

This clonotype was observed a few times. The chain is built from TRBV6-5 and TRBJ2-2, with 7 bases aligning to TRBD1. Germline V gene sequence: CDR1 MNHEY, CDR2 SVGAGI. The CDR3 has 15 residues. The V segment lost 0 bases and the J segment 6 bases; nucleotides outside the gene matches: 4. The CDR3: CASSYSGQMAGELFF. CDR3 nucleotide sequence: TGTGCCAGCAGTTACTCGGGACAGATGGCCGGGGAGCTGTTTTTT.

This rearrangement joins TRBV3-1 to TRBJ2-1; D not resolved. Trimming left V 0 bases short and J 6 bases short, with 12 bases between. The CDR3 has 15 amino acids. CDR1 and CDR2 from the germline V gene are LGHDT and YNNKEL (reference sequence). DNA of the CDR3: TGTGCCAGCAGCCAAGAAGGTTCTAGATCCAATGAGCAGTTCTTC. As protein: CASSQEGSRSNEQFF.

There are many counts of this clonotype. CDR3 nucleotides: TGTGCCAGCAGCTTAGGTAGCGGGAGCTCCTACGAGCAGTACTTC. Amino acid sequence: CASSLGSGSSYEQYF. The chain is built from TRBV7-2 and TRBJ2-7, with 9 nucleotides matching TRBD2. The CDR3 loop spans 15 amino acids. The V segment lost 1 base and the J segment 0 bases; nucleotides outside the gene matches: 1. The germline CDR1 and CDR2 sequences are SGHTA and FQGNSA.

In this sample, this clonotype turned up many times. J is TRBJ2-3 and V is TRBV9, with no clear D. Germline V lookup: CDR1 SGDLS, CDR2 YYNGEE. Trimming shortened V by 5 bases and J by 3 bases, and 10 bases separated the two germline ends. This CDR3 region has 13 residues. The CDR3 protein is CASSPIGTDTQYF. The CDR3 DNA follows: TGTGCCAGCAGTCCGATTGGGACAGATACGCAGTATTTT.

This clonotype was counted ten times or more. The CDR3 bases are TGTGCCAGCAGTTCCCTGACAGGGAGTGGTCAGCCCCAGCATTTT. Its protein product is CASSSLTGSGQPQHF. The J gene is TRBJ1-5, the V gene TRBV6-5; 7 bases line up with TRBD1. The CDR3 contains 15 residues. Germline V gene data show CDR1 as MNHEY and CDR2 as SVGAGI. The junction had 9 bases not matched to a gene; V was cut back by 4 bases and J by 6 bases.

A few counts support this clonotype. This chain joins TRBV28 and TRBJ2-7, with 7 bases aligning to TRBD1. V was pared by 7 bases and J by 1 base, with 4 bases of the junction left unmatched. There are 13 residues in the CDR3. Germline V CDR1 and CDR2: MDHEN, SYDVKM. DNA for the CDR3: TGTGCCAGCATCCGGGACAGTTCCTACGAGCAGTACTTC. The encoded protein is CASIRDSSYEQYF. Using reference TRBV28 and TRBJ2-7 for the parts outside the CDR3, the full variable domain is DVKVTQSSRYLVKRTGEKVFLECVQDMDHENMFWYRQDPGLGLRLIYFSYDVKMKEKGDIPEGYSVSREKKERFSLILESASTNQTSMYLCASIRDSSYEQYFGPGTRLTVT.

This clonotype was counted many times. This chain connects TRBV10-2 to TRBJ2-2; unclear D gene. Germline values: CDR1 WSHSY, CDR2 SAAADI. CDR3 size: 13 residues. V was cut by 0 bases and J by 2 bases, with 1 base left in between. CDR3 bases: TGCGCCAGCAGTGAGTCTAACACCGGGGAGCTGTTTTTT. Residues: CASSESNTGELFF.

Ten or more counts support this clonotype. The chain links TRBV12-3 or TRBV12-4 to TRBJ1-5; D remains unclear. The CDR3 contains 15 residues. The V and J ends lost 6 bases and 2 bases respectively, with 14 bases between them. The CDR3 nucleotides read TGTGCCAGCAGCCTCAAAAGTCCCGGCAATCAGCCCCAGCATTTT. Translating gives CASSLKSPGNQPQHF.

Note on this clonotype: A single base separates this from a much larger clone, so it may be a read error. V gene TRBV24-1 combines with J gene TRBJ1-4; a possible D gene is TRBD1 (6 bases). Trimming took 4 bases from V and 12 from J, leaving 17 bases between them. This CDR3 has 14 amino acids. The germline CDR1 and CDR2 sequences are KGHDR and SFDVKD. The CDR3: CATSESGVMEELFF. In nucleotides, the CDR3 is TGTGCCACCAGTGAGTCAGGGGTTATGGAAGAACTGTTTTTT.

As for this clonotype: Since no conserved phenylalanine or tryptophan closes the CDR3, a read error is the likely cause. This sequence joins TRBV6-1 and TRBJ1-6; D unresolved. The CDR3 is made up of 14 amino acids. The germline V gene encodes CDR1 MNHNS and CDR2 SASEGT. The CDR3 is CASGEPFRDSPLHL. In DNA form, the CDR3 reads TGTGCCAGCGGTGAGCCCTTTCGTGATTCACCCCTCCACCTT.

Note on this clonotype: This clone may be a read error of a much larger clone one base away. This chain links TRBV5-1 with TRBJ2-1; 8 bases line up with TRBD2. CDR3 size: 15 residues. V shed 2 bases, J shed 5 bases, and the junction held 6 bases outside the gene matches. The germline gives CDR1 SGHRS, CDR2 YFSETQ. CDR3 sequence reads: CASSFTSGTNNEQFF. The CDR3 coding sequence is TGCGCCAGCAGCTTCACTAGCGGAACGAACAATGAGCAGTTCTTC.

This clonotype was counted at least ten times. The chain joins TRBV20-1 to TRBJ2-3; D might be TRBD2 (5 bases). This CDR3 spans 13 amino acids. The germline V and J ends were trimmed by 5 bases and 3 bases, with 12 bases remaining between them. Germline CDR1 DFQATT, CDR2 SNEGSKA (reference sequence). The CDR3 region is CSASLVVTDTQYF. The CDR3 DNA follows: TGCAGTGCTTCACTAGTGGTTACAGATACGCAGTATTTT.